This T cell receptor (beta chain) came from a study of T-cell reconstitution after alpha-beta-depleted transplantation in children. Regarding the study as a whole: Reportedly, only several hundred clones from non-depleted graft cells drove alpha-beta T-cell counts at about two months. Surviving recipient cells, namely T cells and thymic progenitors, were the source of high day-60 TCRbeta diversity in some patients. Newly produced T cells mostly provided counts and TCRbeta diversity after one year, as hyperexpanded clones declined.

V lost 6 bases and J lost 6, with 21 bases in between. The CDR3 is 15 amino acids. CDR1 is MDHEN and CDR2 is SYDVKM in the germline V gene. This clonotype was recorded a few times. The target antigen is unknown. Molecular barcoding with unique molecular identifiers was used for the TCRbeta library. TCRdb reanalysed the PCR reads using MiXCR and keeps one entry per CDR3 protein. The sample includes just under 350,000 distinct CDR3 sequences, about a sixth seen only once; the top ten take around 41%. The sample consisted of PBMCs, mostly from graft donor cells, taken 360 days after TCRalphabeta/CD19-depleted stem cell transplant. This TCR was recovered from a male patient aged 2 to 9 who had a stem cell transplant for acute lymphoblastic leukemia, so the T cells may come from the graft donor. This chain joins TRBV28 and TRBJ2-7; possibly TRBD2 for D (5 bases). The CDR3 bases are TGTGCCAGCAGGCCCCGAGGGCAGGCGTTTGGCGAGCAGTACTTC. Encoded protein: CASRPRGQAFGEQYF.